The 5 T cell receptor beta chains given below trace back to one sample, sequenced in a study of T-cell reconstitution after alpha-beta-depleted transplantation in children. A TCRbeta library incorporating unique molecular identifiers was prepared. TCRdb re-analysed the PCR reads in MiXCR, keeping a single row per CDR3 protein. The sample records some 340,000 distinct CDR3 sequences, about 9.4% being singletons. The sequencing used PBMCs from the stem cell graft donor, collected from the stem cell graft. These receptors came from a human donor who donated a stem cell graft to a child with acute lymphoblastic leukemia.

This clonotype occurred many times. The V call is TRBV5-6, the J call TRBJ2-1; D may match TRBD1 or TRBD2 (5 bases each). V was pared by 1 base and J by 3 bases, with 11 bases between. This CDR3 spans 15 amino acids. Looked up from germline, CDR1 is SGHDT and CDR2 is YYEEEE. The CDR3 region has the DNA TGTGCCAGCAGCTTGTGGGGGAGTGGCTACAATGAGCAGTTCTTC. Translating gives CASSLWGSGYNEQFF.

This chain uses TRBV7-8 with TRBJ2-3; tentatively, D is TRBD1 (6 bases). Trimming removed 9 bases at V and 1 base at J, with 17 bases between. In germline, CDR1 is SGHVS, CDR2 FQNEAQ. The CDR3 runs to 15 residues. CDR3 sequence: CASRGEGVGTDTQYF. The DNA of the CDR3 is TGTGCCAGTCGAGGCGAGGGGGTTGGCACAGATACGCAGTATTTT.

Regarding this clonotype: An end of the junction differs from the germline gene, which may be a read error. The chain is built from TRBV29-1 and TRBJ1-2; D unclear. The V gene's germline CDR1 is SQVTM and CDR2 ANQGSEA. This CDR3 region has 12 residues. The CDR3 protein is CSVVQVNDGYTF. DNA of the CDR3: TGCAGCGTCGTGCAGGTTAACGATGGCTACACCTTC.

There are many counts of this clonotype. The chain carries TRBV7-2 and TRBJ2-1, with D unresolved. With 0 bases removed from V and 7 bases from J, the gap between germline ends came to 10 bases. Germline V gene data show CDR1 as SGHTA and CDR2 as FQGNSA. This CDR3 has 14 amino acids. CDR3 in DNA: TGTGCCAGCAGCTTAGCCGCCCTAGGGAATGAGCAGTTCTTC. This translates into CASSLAALGNEQFF.

This clonotype was found many times. The genes are TRBV20-1 and TRBJ2-5, with D possibly matching TRBD2 (5 bases). Trimming cost V 4 bases and J 0 bases, with 6 bases left between them. Germline assignment: CDR1 DFQATT and CDR2 SNEGSKA (reference sequence). The CDR3 length is 12 residues. CDR3 loop: CSAKDYQETQYF. The CDR3 region has the DNA TGCAGTGCTAAGGACTACCAAGAGACCCAGTACTTC.